The clone carrying this TCR beta chain was seen once. The source of the sample is a study of blood T cell repertoires in COVID-19. Study at large: Some COVID-19 samples were acute and others convalescent; all came from the United States, Italy and Spain.

In the authors' workflow: Nucleated cell counts were estimated from reference gene primer amplification. The repertoire was sequenced with immunoSEQ multiplex PCR; TCRdb's copy has only in-frame clones and lacks some. V and J calls and clone size are as listed in that table; D and trimming were resolved from the DNA. Found here are 3,000 to 4,000 clones, approximately 90% of them singletons; the top ten hold approximately 6.6%. The CDR3 loop spans 17 amino acids. CDR1 and CDR2 (germline): SGHRS, YFSETQ. After removal of 0 bases from V and 1 base from J, the junction contained 8 bases not matched to a gene.

The sample was peripheral blood. The V gene is TRBV5-1, the J gene TRBJ2-7, with 9 bases matching TRBD2. This clonotype was sampled from a man aged 45 to 65 with active COVID-19. The CDR3 DNA follows: TGCGCCAGCAGCTTGGCGACTAGCGGCAGGGATTCCTACGAGCAGTACTTC. Its translation is CASSLATSGRDSYEQYF.